The 30 T cell receptor beta chains given below trace back to one sample, sequenced in a study of response to subunit inactivated influenza vaccine. TCRdb independently ran MiXCR on the RT-PCR reads; one entry per CDR3 protein. The profile shows hundreds of thousands of distinct CDR3 sequences, 10% to 15% of them singletons. The sequencing used PBMCs from blood, collected on the day of vaccination. These receptors were obtained from a man aged 45 to 65 who received an inactivated influenza vaccine.

The CDR3 coding sequence is TGTGCCAGCAGCAGAGGCGGGGGGCAGAAAGAGACCCAGTACTTC. Translation: CASSRGGGQKETQYF. The chain joins TRBV7-6 to TRBJ2-5; 8 nucleotides agree with TRBD2. V trimming: 5 bases; J trimming: 3 bases; junction bases outside the gene matches: 8. Germline CDR1 is SGHVS and CDR2 is FNYEAQ. CDR3 size: 15 residues.

This clonotype was seen a few times. The chain has TRBV5-1 and TRBJ2-2; 8 bases align to TRBD1. CDR1 and CDR2 from the germline V gene are SGHRS and YFSETQ. The CDR3 extends over 15 amino acids. V was clipped by 7 bases and J by 2 bases; unmatched bases: 7. CDR3 region: CASGETGANTGELFF. DNA for the CDR3: TGCGCCAGCGGAGAGACAGGGGCCAACACCGGGGAGCTGTTTTTT.

Ten or more counts support this clonotype. The chain carries TRBV3-1 and TRBJ2-7; no definite D call. V was pared by 3 bases and J by 0 bases, with 12 bases between. Germline CDR1 and CDR2: LGHDT and YNNKEL (reference sequence). The CDR3 consists of 15 residues. The CDR3 nucleotides are TGTGCCAGCAGCCATTTGGCCCGTAGCTCCTACGAGCAGTACTTC. Translating it yields CASSHLARSSYEQYF.

The J gene is TRBJ2-1, the V gene TRBV6-2 or TRBV6-3; D possibly corresponds to TRBD1 (6 bases). The germline V gene encodes CDR1 MNHEY and CDR2 SVGEGT. Trimming cost V 5 bases and J 13 bases, with 21 bases left between them. There are 14 residues in the CDR3. CDR3 region: CASSGTGFGTSQFF. CDR3 DNA sequence: TGTGCCAGCAGTGGCACGGGCTTCGGGACATCTCAGTTCTTC.

This clonotype appeared a few times. The chain carries TRBV28 and TRBJ1-1, with 12 bases identical to TRBD1. CDR1 is MDHEN and CDR2 is SYDVKM in the germline V gene. The CDR3 is 16 residues long. J gave up 4 bases and V 8 bases, and 11 bases lay outside the gene matches. CDR3 nucleotides: TGTGCCAGCCGACCTCCGGGACAGGGGGCGGGCACTGAAGCTTTCTTT. Its translation is CASRPPGQGAGTEAFF. Based on the CDR3 plus reference TRBV28 and TRBJ1-1, the full variable domain is DVKVTQSSRYLVKRTGEKVFLECVQDMDHENMFWYRQDPGLGLRLIYFSYDVKMKEKGDIPEGYSVSREKKERFSLILESASTNQTSMYLCASRPPGQGAGTEAFFGQGTRLTVV.

The genes are TRBV28 and TRBJ2-3, with D unclear. The CDR3 covers 11 residues. V gave up 5 bases and J gave up 7 bases, with 7 bases separating them. Per the germline V gene, CDR1 is MDHEN and CDR2 is SYDVKM. The CDR3 loop reads CASSLGYTQYF. In nucleotides, the CDR3 is TGTGCCAGCAGTCTTGGCTATACGCAGTATTTT.

This clonotype has more than one count but fewer than ten. The chain is built from TRBV7-2 and TRBJ2-3; D tentatively reads TRBD1 or TRBD2 (5 bases each). This CDR3 region has 13 residues. The germline V gene has CDR1 SGHTA and CDR2 FQGNSA. V dropped 5 bases and J dropped 4 bases, with 10 bases sitting between them. The CDR3 sequence is CASSELGADTQYF. Here the CDR3 DNA reads TGTGCCAGCAGCGAGTTGGGGGCAGATACGCAGTATTTT. Full variable domain (outside the CDR3, taken from reference TRBV7-2 and TRBJ2-3): GAGVSQSPSNKVTEKGKDVELRCDPISGHTALYWYRQSLGQGLEFLIYFQGNSAPDKSGLPSDRFSAERTGGSVSTLTIQRTQQEDSAVYLCASSELGADTQYFGPGTRLTVL.

As for this clonotype: Just one base apart from a much larger clone, this may be a read error. The rearrangement uses TRBV7-9 and TRBJ2-2; possibly TRBD2 for D (5 bases). Germline CDR1 is SEHNR and CDR2 is FQNEAQ (reference sequence). The length of the CDR3 is 16 residues. CDR3 sequence (DNA): TGTGCCGGCAGCTTTCGCCGGGGTGCGAACACCGGGGAGCTGTTTTTT. Translated: CAGSFRRGANTGELFF.

This clonotype was counted only a few times. The rearrangement uses TRBV12-3 or TRBV12-4 and TRBJ1-6, with unresolved D. This CDR3 has 13 amino acids. V lost 5 bases to trimming and J lost 5 bases, with 7 bases between them. This CDR3 reads CASSHQDNSPLHF. In DNA, the CDR3 is TGTGCCAGCAGTCATCAGGATAATTCACCCCTCCACTTT.

This clonotype was seen a handful of times. The chain carries TRBV7-2 and TRBJ2-7, with D tentatively TRBD1 or TRBD2 (5 bases each). Trimming shortened V by 5 bases and J by 6 bases, and 14 bases separated the two germline ends. This CDR3 region has 13 residues. Germline lookup yields CDR1 SGHTA and CDR2 FQGNSA. DNA for the CDR3: TGTGCCAGCAGCGAGGGGCCCCTCCTCGAGCAGTACTTC. Translated: CASSEGPLLEQYF.

This clonotype has just a few counts. The chain uses TRBV20-1 and TRBJ2-4; either TRBD1 or TRBD2 may fit D (6 bases each). The CDR3 sequence is 15 residues long. Trimming took 0 bases from V and 0 from J, leaving 9 bases between them. From germline, CDR1 is DFQATT and CDR2 SNEGSKA (reference sequence). CDR3 DNA sequence: TGCAGTGCTAGAGATGGGGGGCAAGCCAAAAACATTCAGTACTTC. Protein product: CSARDGGQAKNIQYF.

This clonotype was counted ten times or more. This chain links TRBV20-1 with TRBJ2-2; 10 positions match TRBD2. Per the germline V gene, CDR1 is DFQATT and CDR2 is SNEGSKA (reference sequence). CDR3 size: 17 residues. After removal of 6 bases from V and 6 bases from J, the junction contained 16 bases not matched to a gene. The CDR3 DNA reads as TGCAGTGCGCGAACGAGTCTAGCGGGGGACTCATCCGGGGAGCTGTTTTTT. Translation: CSARTSLAGDSSGELFF.

This clonotype has just a few counts. J is TRBJ2-3 and V is TRBV27; D remains ambiguous. Trimming left V 2 bases short and J 0 bases short, with 12 bases between. Germline V gene lookup returns CDR1 MNHEY and CDR2 SMNVEV (reference sequence). The CDR3 consists of 16 residues. The CDR3 reads CASSLRHSTSTDTQYF. CDR3 coding DNA: TGTGCCAGCAGTTTAAGACATTCTACTAGCACAGATACGCAGTATTTT.

The chain joins TRBV6-2 or TRBV6-3 to TRBJ2-1, with D maybe TRBD1 (6 bases). The V end was cut by 3 bases, the J end by 6 bases, with 15 bases between. This CDR3 spans 15 amino acids. CDR1 and CDR2 (germline): MNHEY, SVGEGT. This CDR3 is CASSYLQGILNEQFF. CDR3 DNA sequence: TGTGCCAGCAGTTATCTTCAGGGGATTCTCAATGAGCAGTTCTTC.

This clonotype was seen a few times. The chain carries TRBV7-2 and TRBJ1-6; 10 bases are shared with TRBD1. The V gene's germline CDR1 is SGHTA and CDR2 FQGNSA. The CDR3 covers 15 residues. V trimming: 1 base; J trimming: 10 bases; junction bases outside the gene matches: 4. In nucleotides, the CDR3 is TGTGCCAGCAGCTTAGGGACAGGGGGTCGGTCACCCCTCCACTTT. Translation gives CASSLGTGGRSPLHF. Drawing the rest from reference TRBV7-2 and TRBJ1-6, the complete variable domain is GAGVSQSPSNKVTEKGKDVELRCDPISGHTALYWYRQSLGQGLEFLIYFQGNSAPDKSGLPSDRFSAERTGGSVSTLTIQRTQQEDSAVYLCASSLGTGGRSPLHFGNGTRLTVT.

This clonotype was observed a few times. CDR3 amino acids: CASRKPLTGGGMNTEAFF. The CDR3 DNA reads as TGTGCCAGCAGGAAACCGTTGACAGGGGGCGGTATGAACACTGAAGCTTTCTTT. The rearrangement uses TRBV12-3 or TRBV12-4 and TRBJ1-1; TRBD1 aligns across 10 bases. This CDR3 region has 18 residues. V was clipped by 6 bases and J by 0 bases; unmatched bases: 13.

For this clonotype: A much larger clone is a single base away; this may be a read error. The chain combines TRBV6-4 with TRBJ2-3; D might be TRBD1 (6 bases). Trimming took 10 bases from V and 2 from J, leaving 25 bases between them. The V gene's germline CDR1 is MRHNA and CDR2 SNTAGT. This CDR3 contains 17 residues. This CDR3 reads CATAMNRERILTDTQYF. In DNA, the CDR3 is TGTGCCACCGCTATGAACAGGGAGAGGATACTCACAGATACGCAGTATTTT.

The J gene is TRBJ2-3, the V gene TRBV6-1; TRBD2 matches 13 bases. Per germline, CDR1 MNHNS and CDR2 SASEGT. CDR3 length: 17 amino acids. V lost 5 bases to trimming and J lost 0 bases; unmatched junction nucleotides: 5. As DNA, the CDR3 is TGTGCCAGCAGTCTAGGGACTAGCGGGACTAGCACAGATACGCAGTATTTT. Translated, it gives CASSLGTSGTSTDTQYF.

This clonotype came up a few times. The J gene is TRBJ2-7, the V gene TRBV4-3; 7 bases fit TRBD1. V was pared by 1 base and J by 1 base, with 4 bases of the junction left unmatched. There are 15 residues in the CDR3. Germline values: CDR1 LGHNA, CDR2 YSLEER. CDR3 amino acids: CASSQGQDRSYEQYF. DNA of the CDR3: TGCGCCAGCAGCCAAGGGCAGGACAGGTCCTACGAGCAGTACTTC.

This clonotype turned up a few times. The chain links TRBV19 to TRBJ1-1; D remains unclear. CDR1 is LNHDA and CDR2 is SQIVND in the germline V gene (reference sequence). The CDR3 runs to 12 residues. The ends were cut back, 7 bases at V and 1 base at J, with 7 bases in the middle. For the CDR3, the DNA is TGTGCCAGTACTCTGGGGAACACTGAAGCTTTCTTT. Translated: CASTLGNTEAFF.

This clonotype was observed a handful of times. The chain joins TRBV4-2 to TRBJ1-3, with a weak D call TRBD1 (5 bases). Per the germline V gene, CDR1 is LGHNA and CDR2 is YNFKEQ. The V gene lost 1 base and the J gene lost 0 bases, with 10 bases spanning the gap. The CDR3 is 16 amino acids. The CDR3 bases are TGTGCCAGCAGCCAAGTTGTACAGGCCTCTGGAAACACCATATATTTT. Translating it yields CASSQVVQASGNTIYF.

This clonotype showed up many times. The rearrangement links TRBV9 to TRBJ2-1; D might be TRBD2 (5 bases). CDR3 size: 16 residues. Germline V gene sequence: CDR1 SGDLS, CDR2 YYNGEE. V dropped 4 bases and J dropped 0 bases, with 14 bases sitting between them. The CDR3 spells CASSFRSGSSYNEQFF. CDR3 in DNA: TGTGCCAGCAGCTTCCGGAGCGGTAGCTCCTACAATGAGCAGTTCTTC. The variable domain in full, completed from reference TRBV9 and TRBJ2-1, reads DSGVTQTPKHLITATGQRVTLRCSPRSGDLSVYWYQQSLDQGLQFLIQYYNGEERAKGNILERFSAQQFPDLHSELNLSSLELGDSALYFCASSFRSGSSYNEQFFGPGTRLTVL.

In the case of this clonotype: A much larger clone sits a single nucleotide away, making a read error possible. The chain recombines TRBV28 with TRBJ2-3; D possibly corresponds to TRBD2 (5 bases). The germline V gene encodes CDR1 MDHEN and CDR2 SYDVKM. The CDR3 extends over 14 amino acids. The CDR3 DNA sequence: TGTGCCAGCAAAGGAGGCTTCCGCACAAATACGCAGTATTTT. Its translation is CASKGGFRTNTQYF.

This clonotype was counted at least ten times. The V and J genes are TRBV11-2 and TRBJ1-1; the match to TRBD1 covers 7 bases. The V gene end was trimmed by 5 bases and the J gene end by 2 bases; junction bases not matched to a gene: 11. The CDR3 covers 16 residues. Germline V gene sequence: CDR1 SGHAT, CDR2 FQNNGV. Written as DNA, the CDR3 is TGTGCCAGCAGCCTTCAGCTTCAGGGGGTAAACACTGAAGCTTTCTTT. Amino acid sequence: CASSLQLQGVNTEAFF.

This clonotype was found a few times. CDR3 sequence reads: CASSLGRTSGSQRFF. The CDR3, as DNA: TGTGCCAGCAGCTTAGGGCGGACTAGCGGGAGTCAACGGTTCTTC. V usage is TRBV13 and J usage is TRBJ2-1; 13 nucleotides agree with TRBD2. Germline values: CDR1 PRHDT, CDR2 FYEKMQ (reference sequence). This CDR3 is built from 15 residues. The trim removed 0 bases at V and 15 bases at J, leaving 8 bases unmatched.

This clonotype was recorded a few times. The V gene is TRBV2, the J gene TRBJ2-6; D tentatively reads TRBD1 or TRBD2 (5 bases each). CDR1 and CDR2 from the germline V gene are SNHLY and FYNNEI. The V and J ends lost 3 bases and 4 bases respectively, with 10 bases between them. This CDR3 has 15 residues. The CDR3 sequence is CASSEWGNGANVLTF. CDR3 nucleotides: TGTGCCAGCAGTGAGTGGGGGAACGGGGCCAACGTCCTGACTTTC.

In this sample, this clonotype turned up many times. This chain connects TRBV5-6 to TRBJ2-3; TRBD1 matches at 8 bases. Germline V gene data show CDR1 as SGHDT and CDR2 as YYEEEE. The CDR3 is 17 amino acids. The ends lost 4 bases at V and 2 bases at J; junction bases unmatched: 12. This chain's CDR3 is CASSTYWAGGYTDTQYF. Here the CDR3 DNA reads TGTGCCAGCAGCACCTACTGGGCAGGGGGCTACACAGATACGCAGTATTTT.

For this clonotype: Sequence at one end of the junction differs from germline and may be a read error. The rearrangement uses TRBV20-1 and TRBJ2-2; 11 bases agree with TRBD2. CDR1 DFQATT and CDR2 SNEGSKA come from the germline V gene (reference sequence). There are 16 residues in the CDR3. The CDR3 DNA reads as TGCTGTGCTTCCGTAGCGGGGGGGCCTCGGACCGGGGAGCTGTTTTTT. The encoded protein is CCASVAGGPRTGELFF.

This clonotype has just a few counts. This rearrangement joins TRBV5-5 to TRBJ2-1; unclear D gene. CDR3 length: 15 amino acids. The V end was cut by 4 bases, the J end by 0 bases, with 11 bases between. Germline CDR1 reads SGHKS; CDR2 reads YYEKEE (reference sequence). CDR3 amino acids: CASSMDGTSYNEQFF. The CDR3 DNA reads as TGTGCCAGCAGCATGGATGGCACCTCCTACAATGAGCAGTTCTTC. The complete variable domain, with remaining parts taken from reference TRBV5-5 and TRBJ2-1, reads DAGVTQSPTHLIKTRGQQVTLRCSPISGHKSVSWYQQVLGQGPQFIFQYYEKEERGRGNFPDRFSARQFPNYSSELNVNALLLGDSALYLCASSMDGTSYNEQFFGPGTRLTVL.

There are a few counts of this clonotype. The J gene is TRBJ1-6, the V gene TRBV12-3 or TRBV12-4; perhaps TRBD1 as D (5 bases). The V and J ends lost 7 bases and 13 bases respectively, with 23 bases between them. CDR3 length: 15 amino acids. CDR3 DNA sequence: TGTGCCAGCACCCCCAGGGTCGCGGGCTGGGGGCCCCTCCACTTT. Translation: CASTPRVAGWGPLHF.